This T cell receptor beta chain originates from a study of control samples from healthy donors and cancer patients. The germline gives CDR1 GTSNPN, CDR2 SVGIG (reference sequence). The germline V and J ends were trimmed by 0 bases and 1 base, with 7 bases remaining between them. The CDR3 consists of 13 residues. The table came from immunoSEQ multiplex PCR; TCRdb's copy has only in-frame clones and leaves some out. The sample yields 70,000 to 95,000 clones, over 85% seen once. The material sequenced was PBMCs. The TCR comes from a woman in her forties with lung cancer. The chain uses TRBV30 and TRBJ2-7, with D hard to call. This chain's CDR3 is CAWSVELSYEQYF. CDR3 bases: TGTGCCTGGAGTGTAGAACTGTCCTACGAGCAGTACTTC.